This T cell receptor (beta chain) originates from a study of cytomegalovirus exposure and HLA in healthy donors. Study observations and caveats: Analysis was performed later, and it showed HLA-associated TCR beta chains to be more clonally expanded than equally common others.

Researchers ran the PCR with 60 Vbeta and 13 Jbeta primers. Method: immunoSEQ multiplex PCR; TCRdb's copy keeps in-frame clones and lacks some. The sample includes approximately 140,000 clones, 78% seen only once; the top ten take 1.5%. With regard to this clone: Antigen specificity is unknown.

The CDR3 is 15 residues long. V shed 2 bases and J 0 bases; nucleotides not matched to a gene: 2. CDR1 is MNHEY and CDR2 is SVGAGI in the germline V gene. The clonotype was recovered from a woman in her late teens or twenties in good health and CMV-seronegative. The gene calls are TRBV6-5 and TRBJ2-7; 9 nucleotides align to TRBD1. The sample was PBMCs. The CDR3 spells CASSYGDRASYEQYF. CDR3 sequence (DNA): TGTGCCAGCAGTTACGGGGACAGGGCCTCCTACGAGCAGTACTTC.